The 15 T cell receptor beta chains presented below share a single source sample, sequenced in a study of T cell responses to AZD1222 COVID-19 vaccine. The repertoire was sequenced with immunoSEQ multiplex PCR; TCRdb's copy has only in-frame clones and lacks some. The sample carries a few hundred thousand clones, over 85% recorded once. Specimen: peripheral blood, collected on day 0 of AZD1222 vaccination. These receptors were collected from an adult in good health.

This sequence joins TRBV4-3 and TRBJ2-7; D might be TRBD2 (7 bases). The germline V gene has CDR1 LGHNA and CDR2 YSLEER. The CDR3 totals 18 residues. V was pared by 8 bases and J by 3 bases, with 29 bases between. CDR3 in DNA: TGCGCCAGCGGGACCAAATTTCAACGGGGGGCTCGCAACTACGAGCAGTACTTC. Translating gives CASGTKFQRGARNYEQYF.

V and J are TRBV28 and TRBJ1-2; 8 bases are a match to TRBD1. CDR3 length equals 15 residues. Germline trimming cut 2 bases from V and 7 bases from J; bases unmatched to any gene: 9. The germline gives CDR1 MDHEN, CDR2 SYDVKM. The CDR3 DNA sequence: TGTGCCAGCAGTTTAGACAGGGGAGTCGTTGGTGGCTACACCTTC. This translates into CASSLDRGVVGGYTF.

The chain has TRBV28 and TRBJ1-1, with D uncertain. V was pared by 4 bases and J by 6 bases, with 12 bases between. The CDR3 contains 13 residues. Germline values: CDR1 MDHEN, CDR2 SYDVKM. The CDR3 here is CASSSSGVAEAFF. CDR3 coding DNA: TGTGCCAGCAGTTCCTCCGGGGTCGCTGAAGCTTTCTTT.

The chain has TRBV7-5 and TRBJ2-3; the D call TRBD2 from the table was never checked on the DNA. TRBV7-5 is labeled a pseudogene. The CDR3 has 15 residues. The CDR3, as DNA: TGTGCCAGAAGCGCTGGGACTGCTGACACAGATACGCAGTATTTT. Its protein product is CARSAGTADTDTQYF.

This chain uses TRBV7-8 with TRBJ2-5, with 13 bases fitting TRBD2. CDR1 is SGHVS, CDR2 FQNEAQ, per germline. V dropped 5 bases and J dropped 3; count of bases not matched to a gene: 6. The CDR3 has 16 residues. The CDR3 protein is CASSLFGLAGEETQYF. The CDR3 DNA is TGTGCCAGCAGCCTCTTTGGACTAGCGGGAGAAGAGACCCAGTACTTC.

The V call is TRBV5-4, the J call TRBJ1-1; 9 bases match TRBD1. With 6 bases clipped from V and 4 bases from J, the junction kept 7 bases outside the gene matches. CDR1 SGHNT and CDR2 YYREEE come from the germline V gene (reference sequence). The CDR3 has 14 residues. The CDR3 sequence is CASKIQGARTEAFF. For the CDR3, the DNA is TGTGCCAGCAAAATACAGGGGGCGCGCACTGAAGCTTTCTTT.

The rearrangement links TRBV7-2 to TRBJ1-6; the match to TRBD1 covers 7 bases. Germline CDR1 is SGHTA and CDR2 is FQGNSA. V lost 5 bases and J lost 4; bases outside the gene matches: 8. This CDR3 has 16 residues. For the CDR3, the DNA is TGTGCCAGCAGCCCCCTCGACAGGGATTATAATTCACCCCTCCACTTT. The encoded protein is CASSPLDRDYNSPLHF.

This clone was recorded only once. This chain connects TRBV28 to TRBJ1-4, with 9 bases that match TRBD1. Germline V gene data show CDR1 as MDHEN and CDR2 as SYDVKM. This CDR3 region has 15 residues. The trim removed 6 bases at V and 8 bases at J, leaving 10 bases unmatched. CDR3 residues: CASSPPGQGREKLFF. The CDR3 nucleotides are TGTGCCAGCAGCCCTCCGGGACAGGGAAGAGAAAAACTGTTTTTT.

The genes are TRBV3-1 (or the pseudogene TRBV3-2) and TRBJ1-2, with D possibly matching TRBD1 (6 bases). The CDR3 totals 13 residues. Trimming pared 7 bases from V and 4 bases from J, leaving 13 bases between. Germline V gene data show CDR1 as LGHDT and CDR2 as YNNKEL (reference sequence). The CDR3 spells CASTGGQLYGYTF. The CDR3 DNA is TGTGCCAGCACCGGGGGGCAGCTCTATGGCTACACCTTC.

The J gene is TRBJ1-1, the V gene TRBV19; D perhaps matches TRBD1 (6 bases). The CDR3 consists of 13 residues. The V gene lost 5 bases and the J gene lost 3 bases, with 10 bases spanning the gap. Germline V gene lookup returns CDR1 LNHDA and CDR2 SQIVND (reference sequence). As DNA, the CDR3 is TGTGCCAGTAGTGTTCAGGGGTACACTGAAGCTTTCTTT. Translating it yields CASSVQGYTEAFF.

V and J are TRBV9 and TRBJ1-4, with D possibly TRBD1 on 6 matching bases. Germline lookup yields CDR1 SGDLS and CDR2 YYNGEE. The ends were cut back, 0 bases at V and 8 bases at J, with 14 bases in the middle. The CDR3 is made up of 15 amino acids. The CDR3 spells CASSVGNRAGEKLFF. DNA for the CDR3: TGTGCCAGCAGCGTAGGAAACAGGGCAGGCGAAAAACTGTTTTTT.

The chain is built from TRBV29-1 and TRBJ2-3, with D hard to call. Germline V lookup: CDR1 SQVTM, CDR2 ANQGSEA. The length of the CDR3 is 13 residues. The germline V and J ends were trimmed by 7 bases and 6 bases, with 17 bases remaining between them. The chain's CDR3 is CSGLLGSRDTQYF. Written as DNA, the CDR3 is TGCAGCGGCCTGTTAGGGTCGCGGGATACGCAGTATTTT.

The V call is TRBV12-3 or TRBV12-4, the J call TRBJ1-5; D is possibly TRBD1 (5 bases). CDR3 size: 13 residues. Trimming left V 6 bases short and J 6 bases short, with 12 bases between. The CDR3, as DNA: TGTGCCAGCAGGGCAGGGCGCGGTCAGCCCCAGCATTTT. Its protein is CASRAGRGQPQHF.

The rearrangement uses TRBV9 and TRBJ2-7; possibly TRBD2 for D (6 bases). Trimming shortened V by 1 base and J by 2 bases, and 19 bases separated the two germline ends. Per germline, CDR1 SGDLS and CDR2 YYNGEE. CDR3 length equals 17 residues. The CDR3 here is CASSVRPAGRDAYEQYF. The CDR3 nucleotides read TGTGCCAGCAGCGTAAGACCTGCGGGGCGGGACGCCTACGAGCAGTACTTC.

The rearrangement joins TRBV28 to TRBJ1-5; D not resolved. This CDR3 has 13 residues. The germline CDR1 and CDR2 sequences are MDHEN and SYDVKM. V dropped 6 bases and J dropped 1 base, with 7 bases sitting between them. CDR3: CASRLDSNQPQHF. CDR3 bases: TGTGCCAGCAGACTCGACAGCAATCAGCCCCAGCATTTT.